These 21 T cell receptor beta chains came from one sample sequenced in a study of response to subunit inactivated influenza vaccine. TCRdb passed the RT-PCR reads through MiXCR, listing each CDR3 protein once. The table lists approximately 500,000 distinct CDR3 sequences, approximately 13% of them singletons. The specimen comprised PBMCs from blood, sampled 40 to 50 days after vaccination. The receptors here all came from a man over 45 who received an inactivated influenza vaccine.

This clonotype came up a few times. This chain connects TRBV7-8 to TRBJ2-5; D possibly uses TRBD1 or TRBD2 (6 bases each). Germline CDR1 SGHVS, CDR2 FQNEAQ. This CDR3 spans 15 amino acids. Trimming cost V 7 bases and J 4 bases, with 19 bases left between them. CDR3 sequence reads: CASTMGGRGGETQYF. The CDR3 coding sequence is TGTGCCAGCACCATGGGGGGCAGGGGCGGAGAGACCCAGTACTTC. Drawing the rest from reference TRBV7-8 and TRBJ2-5, the complete variable domain is GAGVSQSPRYKVAKRGQDVALRCDPISGHVSLFWYQQALGQGPEFLTYFQNEAQLDKSGLPSDRFFAERPEGSVSTLKIQRTQQEDSAVYLCASTMGGRGGETQYFGPGTRLLVL.

This clonotype was detected a few times. The chain combines TRBV14 with TRBJ2-4; TRBD2 agrees at 9 bases. The CDR3 extends over 19 amino acids. Germline V gives CDR1 SGHDN, CDR2 FVKESK. The J segment lost 0 bases and the V segment lost 0 bases, leaving 9 bases of the junction unmatched. The CDR3 is CASSQDGQREALAKNIQYF. DNA of the CDR3: TGTGCCAGCAGCCAAGATGGTCAGCGGGAGGCCCTAGCCAAAAACATTCAGTACTTC.

This clonotype was detected a few times. V is TRBV12-3 or TRBV12-4 and J is TRBJ2-5; tentative D call: TRBD2 (6 bases). The CDR3 runs 15 residues. The V end lost 5 bases, the J end lost 4 bases, and 17 bases lay between the germline ends. CDR3 loop: CASSPTGRSGETQYF. DNA of the CDR3: TGTGCCAGCAGTCCTACCGGGAGATCAGGAGAGACCCAGTACTTC.

This clonotype has just a few counts. This chain uses TRBV20-1 with TRBJ1-5, with 7 nucleotides matching TRBD1. CDR1 is DFQATT and CDR2 is SNEGSKA in the germline V gene (reference sequence). Trimming cost V 6 bases and J 7 bases; bases outside gene matches: 9. The CDR3 extends over 13 amino acids. CDR3 sequence reads: CSATTGASQPQHF. DNA of the CDR3: TGCAGTGCCACCACAGGGGCCAGCCAGCCCCAGCATTTT.

J is TRBJ2-5 and V is TRBV7-6; weak D call: TRBD1 (5 bases). The CDR3 runs to 13 residues. V lost 1 base and J lost 4, with 7 bases in between. CDR1 is SGHVS, CDR2 FNYEAQ, per germline. CDR3 sequence: CASSLDRLETQYF. The CDR3 DNA follows: TGTGCCAGCAGCTTAGACAGGCTAGAGACCCAGTACTTC.

This sequence joins TRBV6-1 and TRBJ2-7; 7 nucleotides agree with TRBD1. J gave up 0 bases and V 8 bases, and 7 bases lay outside the gene matches. This CDR3 comprises 14 residues. Germline V gives CDR1 MNHNS, CDR2 SASEGT. As DNA, the CDR3 is TGTGCCAGCGCCGACAGGGTCTTCTCCTACGAGCAGTACTTC. Translation: CASADRVFSYEQYF.

This clonotype showed up just a few times. The chain couples TRBV6-2 or TRBV6-3 to TRBJ1-6; 8 bases are shared with TRBD1. Unmatched junction bases numbered 10, after V lost 6 bases and J lost 9 bases. Germline V gene lookup returns CDR1 MNHEY and CDR2 SVGEGT. The CDR3 has 15 amino acids. The CDR3 DNA reads as TGTGCCAGCAGCAACGGACAGGGCTTGGGTTCACCCCTCCACTTT. As protein: CASSNGQGLGSPLHF.

This clonotype has ten or more counts. The chain is built from TRBV6-2 or TRBV6-3 and TRBJ1-1, with a weak D call TRBD1 (5 bases). In germline, CDR1 is MNHEY, CDR2 SVGEGT. The CDR3 loop spans 13 amino acids. Trimming cost V 8 bases and J 0 bases, with 10 bases left between them. Written as DNA, the CDR3 is TGTGCCAGCCGGGGGGGGATGAACACTGAAGCTTTCTTT. The encoded protein is CASRGGMNTEAFF.

V gene TRBV6-2 or TRBV6-3 combines with J gene TRBJ1-2; D is unclear. The ends were cut back, 7 bases at V and 4 bases at J, with 13 bases in the middle. From germline, CDR1 is MNHEY and CDR2 SVGEGT. The CDR3 runs 13 residues. The DNA of the CDR3 is TGTGCCAGCACCCTACTCGCCCGCTATGGCTACACCTTC. Translating it yields CASTLLARYGYTF.

In its sample, this clonotype was seen a few times. The chain is built from TRBV5-1 and TRBJ1-6; 7 bases align to TRBD1. Germline CDR1 and CDR2: SGHRS and YFSETQ. J gave up 10 bases and V 4 bases, and 8 bases lay outside the gene matches. The CDR3 extends over 14 amino acids. In nucleotides, the CDR3 is TGCGCCAGCAGCACCGACAGGGCCAACTCACCCCTCCACTTT. Protein: CASSTDRANSPLHF.

J is TRBJ2-5 and V is TRBV7-2, with D uncertain. This CDR3 region has 15 residues. The V end lost 2 bases, the J end lost 4 bases, and 14 bases lay between the germline ends. Germline values: CDR1 SGHTA, CDR2 FQGNSA. This CDR3 reads CASSLNGVVSETQYF. In nucleotides, the CDR3 is TGTGCCAGCAGCTTAAATGGGGTAGTCTCAGAGACCCAGTACTTC.

The V and J genes are TRBV3-1 and TRBJ1-1, with D maybe TRBD1 (6 bases). Per the germline V gene, CDR1 is LGHDT and CDR2 is YNNKEL (reference sequence). The CDR3 length is 14 residues. Trimming took off 3 bases at V and 0 bases at J, with 8 bases between the two ends. CDR3 sequence: CASSHGTMNTEAFF. Here the CDR3 DNA reads TGTGCCAGCAGCCACGGGACAATGAACACTGAAGCTTTCTTT.

Notes on this clonotype: The junction departs from germline at one end; a sequencing error may be responsible. In DNA form, the CDR3 reads TGCAGTGCTAGGACAGGAGGGAACACCGGGGAGCTGCTTTTT. Its protein product is CSARTGGNTGELLF. The genes are TRBV20-1 and TRBJ2-2; the D call may be TRBD1 or TRBD2 (6 bases each). The CDR3 is 14 residues long. The V gene's germline CDR1 is DFQATT and CDR2 SNEGSKA (reference sequence).

This clonotype was recorded a few times. The chain is built from TRBV3-1 and TRBJ2-1; D may be TRBD2 (5 bases). The V gene's germline CDR1 is LGHDT and CDR2 YNNKEL (reference sequence). Trimming stripped 5 bases from V and 2 bases from J, with 16 bases between. The CDR3 contains 16 residues. DNA of the CDR3: TGTGCCAGCAGCTTACAGAGGACTGCCGCCTACAATGAGCAGTTCTTC. This codes for CASSLQRTAAYNEQFF.

This clonotype has just a few counts. The chain recombines TRBV7-2 with TRBJ2-5; D is perhaps TRBD2 (6 bases). Germline CDR1 reads SGHTA; CDR2 reads FQGNSA. The CDR3 length is 16 residues. The V and J ends lost 3 bases and 1 base respectively, with 15 bases between them. The CDR3 DNA follows: TGTGCCAGCAGCTTTGGAGTCGGGCGGGGCCAAGAGACCCAGTACTTC. This encodes CASSFGVGRGQETQYF.

The J gene is TRBJ2-1, the V gene TRBV11-1, with a possible D match to TRBD2 (5 bases). Germline V gene lookup returns CDR1 SGHAT and CDR2 FQDESV (reference sequence). V lost 3 bases and J 8 bases, leaving 11 bases between the germline ends. This CDR3 is 13 amino acids long. CDR3 sequence (DNA): TGTGCCAGCAGCTTTAGCCCCGGGGATGAGCAGTTCTTC. This sequence encodes CASSFSPGDEQFF.

This clonotype was recorded many times. The J gene is TRBJ1-1, the V gene TRBV5-1; TRBD1 aligns across 10 bases. Germline lookup yields CDR1 SGHRS and CDR2 YFSETQ. The CDR3 runs 16 residues. The V segment lost 4 bases and the J segment 1 base; nucleotides outside the gene matches: 7. Here the CDR3 DNA reads TGCGCCAGCAGCGTGGACAGGGGGTTCCGGAACACTGAAGCTTTCTTT. As protein: CASSVDRGFRNTEAFF.

This clonotype showed up many times. The chain combines TRBV4-2 with TRBJ2-7; TRBD2 agrees at 8 bases. CDR3 size: 15 residues. The trim removed 1 base at V and 7 bases at J, leaving 9 bases unmatched. Germline-derived CDR1 and CDR2 are LGHNA and YNFKEQ. Here the CDR3 reads CASSQVGLAESEQYF. The CDR3 DNA follows: TGTGCCAGCAGCCAAGTCGGACTAGCCGAATCGGAGCAGTACTTC.

The DNA for the CDR3 is TGTGCCAGCTCTACTGACAGGTACCAAGAGACCCAGTACTTC. Residues: CASSTDRYQETQYF. The rearrangement links TRBV18 to TRBJ2-5, with a weak D call TRBD1 (6 bases). The CDR3 runs to 14 residues. V gave up 6 bases and J gave up 0 bases, with 11 bases separating them. Per the germline V gene, CDR1 is KGHSH and CDR2 is LQKENI.

This clonotype was seen repeatedly, ten times or more. The chain couples TRBV20-1 to TRBJ2-7, with D perhaps TRBD1 (5 bases). The CDR3 spans 15 residues. V lost 0 bases to trimming and J lost 0 bases, with 12 bases between them. CDR1 is DFQATT and CDR2 is SNEGSKA in the germline V gene (reference sequence). The CDR3 DNA is TGCAGTGCTAGAGATCTCAGGCAGGGCTCCTACGAGCAGTACTTC. Its protein is CSARDLRQGSYEQYF.

This clonotype has more than one count but fewer than ten. The rearrangement links TRBV19 to TRBJ1-5; the D gene is possibly TRBD1 (5 bases). Germline V gene sequence: CDR1 LNHDA, CDR2 SQIVND (reference sequence). This CDR3 has 17 residues. V lost 3 bases and J 2 bases, leaving 17 bases between the germline ends. The CDR3 sequence is CASSISDGGWGNQPQHF. The DNA for the CDR3 is TGTGCCAGTAGTATTTCTGATGGGGGTTGGGGCAATCAGCCCCAGCATTTT.